This T cell receptor (beta chain) comes out of a study of T cell responses to AZD1222 COVID-19 vaccine. About this clone itself: What it binds is unknown.

Whole-study results and caveats: CD4 TCRs associated with vaccination spanned spike, dominating at 160-218 and 743-854.

Trimming cost V 3 bases and J 6 bases; bases outside gene matches: 4. Germline CDR1 is SGHTA and CDR2 is FQGNSA. The CDR3 totals 13 residues. Sequencing was performed with immunoSEQ multiplex PCR; in TCRdb, only in-frame clones are kept and a portion is missing. The sample consists of roughly 67,000 clones, over 60% of them appearing once. The chain has TRBV7-2 and TRBJ1-1, with 7 nucleotides matching TRBD1. This clonotype was sampled from an adult in good health. Sequenced material: peripheral blood, taken on day 0 of AZD1222 vaccination. CDR3 bases: TGTGCCAGCAGCTTCCAGGGGGTGGCTGAAGCTTTCTTT. Protein: CASSFQGVAEAFF.